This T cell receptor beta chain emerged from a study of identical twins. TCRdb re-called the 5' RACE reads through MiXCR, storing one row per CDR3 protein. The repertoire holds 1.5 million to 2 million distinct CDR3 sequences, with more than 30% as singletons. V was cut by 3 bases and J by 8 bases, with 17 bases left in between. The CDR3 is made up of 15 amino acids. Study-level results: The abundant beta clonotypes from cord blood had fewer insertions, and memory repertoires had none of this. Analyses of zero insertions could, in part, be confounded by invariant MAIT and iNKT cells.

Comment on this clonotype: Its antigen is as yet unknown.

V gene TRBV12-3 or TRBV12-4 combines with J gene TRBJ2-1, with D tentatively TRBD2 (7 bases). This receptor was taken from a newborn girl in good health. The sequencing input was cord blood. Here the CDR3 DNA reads TGTGCCAGCAGTTTTGAGACTAGGGGGGGTCATGAGCAGTTCTTC. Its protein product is CASSFETRGGHEQFF.